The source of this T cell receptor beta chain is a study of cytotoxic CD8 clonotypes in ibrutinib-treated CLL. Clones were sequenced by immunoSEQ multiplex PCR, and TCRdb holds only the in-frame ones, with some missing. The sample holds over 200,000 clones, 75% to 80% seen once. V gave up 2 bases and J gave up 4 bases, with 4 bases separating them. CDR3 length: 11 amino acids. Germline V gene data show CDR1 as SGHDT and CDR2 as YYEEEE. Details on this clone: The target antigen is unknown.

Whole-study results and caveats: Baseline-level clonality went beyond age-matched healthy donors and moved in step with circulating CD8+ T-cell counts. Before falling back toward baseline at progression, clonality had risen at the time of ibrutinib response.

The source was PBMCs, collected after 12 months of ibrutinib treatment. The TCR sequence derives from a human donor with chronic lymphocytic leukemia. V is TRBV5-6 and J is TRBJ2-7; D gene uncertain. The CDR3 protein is CASSFHYEQYF. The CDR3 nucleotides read TGTGCCAGCAGCTTTCATTACGAGCAGTACTTC.